The 25 T cell receptor beta chains below were found in one sample sequenced in a study of blood T cells in healthy people across ages. Combining a sample-barcoded 5' primer with a J-beta primer mix, a second PCR ran for roughly 6 to 11 cycles. TCRdb re-derived calls from the 5' RACE reads in MiXCR, one entry per CDR3 protein. The table shows some 760,000 distinct CDR3 sequences, with roughly 25% occurring only once. These sequences were also reported in another study, on T cells of mothers and their children.

The source material was blood. Every receptor here comes from a boy younger than 18 in good health.

The chain employs TRBV3-1 and TRBJ2-1; D might be TRBD1 (6 bases). Germline V gene sequence: CDR1 LGHDT, CDR2 YNNKEL (reference sequence). This CDR3 has 15 residues. Trimming removed 4 bases at V and 0 bases at J, with 10 bases between. CDR3 DNA: TGTGCCAGCAGCCGGGACACCCTCTCCTACAATGAGCAGTTCTTC. Its translation: CASSRDTLSYNEQFF.

The chain uses TRBV6-2 or TRBV6-3 and TRBJ2-5; D is possibly TRBD1 or TRBD2 (6 bases each). The closer fit of TRBJ2-1 to the DNA end suggests the J call may be wrong. CDR3 length: 16 amino acids. Germline assignment: CDR1 MNHEY and CDR2 SVGEGT. The CDR3 protein is CASSTRGLTTRNEQFF. The CDR3 region has the DNA TGTGCCAGCAGTACCAGGGGACTGACTACCCGCAATGAGCAGTTCTTC.

This clonotype was seen only once. The chain couples TRBV18 to TRBJ2-3; 7 bases agree with TRBD2. The CDR3 runs 17 residues. Germline lookup yields CDR1 KGHSH and CDR2 LQKENI. The trim removed 1 base at V and 0 bases at J, leaving 7 bases unmatched. CDR3 in amino acids: CASSPHSLATSTDTQYF. CDR3 coding DNA: TGTGCCAGCTCACCACACTCACTAGCGACTAGCACAGATACGCAGTATTTT.

V and J are TRBV10-3 and TRBJ2-5; 8 bases align to TRBD2. Germline CDR1 is ENHRY and CDR2 is SYGVKD. The CDR3 has 17 residues. The V gene end was trimmed by 4 bases and the J gene end by 1 base; junction bases not matched to a gene: 11. The CDR3 DNA sequence: TGTGCCATCAGTGTAACCTTCAGCGGGGGTGTCCAAGAGACCCAGTACTTC. It yields the protein CAISVTFSGGVQETQYF.

This chain connects TRBV7-6 to TRBJ2-3; 8 bases are a match to TRBD1. Losses at the gene ends were 5 bases for V and 3 bases for J; bases not matched to a gene: 13. Germline V gene sequence: CDR1 SGHVS, CDR2 FNYEAQ. The CDR3 contains 17 residues. For the CDR3, the DNA is TGTGCCAGCAGCCGACCCGACGACAGGGGTAGGACAGATACGCAGTATTTT. Protein sequence: CASSRPDDRGRTDTQYF.

This clonotype turned up a few times. A read error may produce the germline difference seen at one junction end. The chain combines TRBV18 with TRBJ2-7, with 11 bases that match TRBD1. CDR1 is KGHSH, CDR2 LQKENI, per germline. CDR3 length: 16 residues. This CDR3 is CASSAGQGALSLEQHF. CDR3 nucleotide sequence: TGTGCCAGCTCAGCTGGACAGGGGGCTCTCTCTCTCGAGCAGCACTTC.

The chain is built from TRBV7-8 and TRBJ2-1; D remains ambiguous. Germline CDR1 reads SGHVS; CDR2 reads FQNEAQ. The length of the CDR3 is 15 residues. The V end lost 5 bases, the J end lost 10 bases, and 21 bases lay between the germline ends. The CDR3 nucleotides are TGTGCCAGCAGCCAAGGGCTGGGCCCTCTGGGAGAGCAGTTCTTC. Amino acids: CASSQGLGPLGEQFF.

The chain couples TRBV6-5 to TRBJ2-5; 10 bases line up with TRBD2. Near its end, the DNA agrees better with TRBJ2-1, so the J call may be wrong. Germline assignment: CDR1 MNHEY and CDR2 SVGAGI. The CDR3 is made up of 15 amino acids. CDR3 in amino acids: CASRLSGGAANEQFF. CDR3 in DNA: TGTGCCAGCAGACTCAGCGGGGGGGCAGCCAATGAGCAGTTCTTC.

This clonotype was counted only a few times. The chain couples TRBV29-1 to TRBJ2-5; tentatively, D is TRBD2 (6 bases). Germline V gene data show CDR1 as SQVTM and CDR2 as ANQGSEA. Trimming removed 4 bases from V and 10 bases from J, with 16 bases in between. The CDR3 is made up of 12 amino acids. The CDR3 bases are TGCAGCGTTGTGGGGGGACCTATCTTCCAGTACTTC. Protein: CSVVGGPIFQYF.

This clonotype showed up just a few times. CDR3 DNA sequence: TGCAGCGTTGAGGGGGTCTGGAGACCGGGACAGGGTCTGGAGACCCAGTACTTC. This translates into CSVEGVWRPGQGLETQYF. The V call is TRBV29-1, the J call TRBJ2-5; 9 positions match TRBD1. The V gene's germline CDR1 is SQVTM and CDR2 ANQGSEA. Trimming cost V 3 bases and J 5 bases; bases outside gene matches: 19. The CDR3 spans 18 residues.

The V call is TRBV6-2 or TRBV6-3, the J call TRBJ2-5; D assignment may be TRBD1 or TRBD2 (6 bases each). Trimming cost V 1 base and J 5 bases, with 11 bases left between them. From germline, CDR1 is MNHEY and CDR2 SVGEGT. This CDR3 is 14 amino acids long. CDR3 nucleotide sequence: TGTGCCAGCAGTTACTGGGGGGCCGTTGAGACCCAGTACTTC. It is translated as CASSYWGAVETQYF.

This clonotype has a handful of counts. The chain has TRBV18 and TRBJ2-5; D perhaps matches TRBD2 (5 bases). The J call may be incorrect, as the DNA end agrees better with TRBJ2-7. Germline loops: CDR1 KGHSH, CDR2 LQKENI. The length of the CDR3 is 16 residues. The CDR3 DNA sequence: TGTGCCAGCTCACCTTACAGAGGGCCCGGGCTGTACGAGCAGTACTTC. Its translation: CASSPYRGPGLYEQYF.

In its sample, this clonotype was seen a few times. The chain carries TRBV24-1 and TRBJ2-7; no clear D gene. Germline CDR1 is KGHDR and CDR2 is SFDVKD. The CDR3 sequence is 13 residues long. V lost 4 bases to trimming and J lost 6 bases, with 12 bases between them. CDR3 bases: TGTGCCACCAGTGACCCGATGGATCTCGAGCAGTACTTC. This encodes CATSDPMDLEQYF.

The chain carries TRBV20-1 and TRBJ2-7; no definite D call. CDR1 is DFQATT and CDR2 is SNEGSKA in the germline V gene (reference sequence). Trimming left V 6 bases short and J 0 bases short, with 15 bases between. The CDR3 loop spans 14 amino acids. CDR3 in amino acids: CSALEPWSSYEQYF. Here the CDR3 DNA reads TGCAGTGCCCTGGAGCCCTGGAGCTCCTACGAGCAGTACTTC.

V is TRBV7-6 and J is TRBJ2-3; 12 positions agree with TRBD2. Trimming at V came to 3 bases and at J to 3 bases, leaving 4 bases not matched to a gene. The CDR3 consists of 16 residues. The germline V gene has CDR1 SGHVS and CDR2 FNYEAQ. This CDR3 reads CASSFRLAGETDTQYF. The DNA of the CDR3 is TGTGCCAGCAGCTTCAGACTAGCGGGGGAGACAGATACGCAGTATTTT.

This clonotype was detected only a few times. The V gene is TRBV29-1, the J gene TRBJ2-7; D is perhaps TRBD1 (5 bases). Trimming shortened V by 3 bases and J by 6 bases, and 18 bases separated the two germline ends. Germline V CDR1 and CDR2: SQVTM, ANQGSEA. CDR3 length equals 14 residues. The CDR3 reads CSVEPDWVRGEQYF. The CDR3 bases are TGCAGCGTTGAGCCCGACTGGGTTAGGGGCGAGCAGTACTTC.

The chain combines TRBV29-1 with TRBJ1-2, with D perhaps matching TRBD1 (6 bases). Trimming stripped 6 bases from V and 5 bases from J, with 13 bases between. Germline lookup yields CDR1 SQVTM and CDR2 ANQGSEA. The CDR3 covers 12 residues. CDR3 residues: CSVRTEGYGYTF. CDR3 in DNA: TGCAGCGTCAGGACAGAGGGGTATGGCTACACCTTC.

The chain is built from TRBV6-5 and TRBJ2-5; a weak D match, TRBD2 (5 bases). The assigned J gene may be wrong: the sequence end matches TRBJ2-1 better. CDR3 length: 14 amino acids. The V gene's germline CDR1 is MNHEY and CDR2 SVGAGI. DNA for the CDR3: TGTGCCAGCAGTTACTCCGGGGTCAACAATGAGCAGTTCTTC. Encoded protein: CASSYSGVNNEQFF.

This clonotype was recorded a few times. The chain is built from TRBV5-6 and TRBJ2-3; TRBD2 aligns across 8 bases. CDR1 and CDR2 from the germline V gene are SGHDT and YYEEEE. The junction had 6 bases not matched to a gene; V was cut back by 1 base and J by 5 bases. The CDR3 contains 15 residues. CDR3 in DNA: TGTGCCAGCAGCTTGCGGCGGGGGGCGGGAGATACGCAGTATTTT. The encoded protein is CASSLRRGAGDTQYF.

The chain uses TRBV19 and TRBJ2-1, with 10 nucleotides matching TRBD1. J lost 7 bases, V lost 1 base, and 10 bases had no gene match. Germline assignment: CDR1 LNHDA and CDR2 SQIVND (reference sequence). The CDR3 spans 17 residues. CDR3 coding DNA: TGTGCCAGTAGTATAGCGTTAGACAGGGGGCGAGAGAATGAGCAGTTCTTC. As protein: CASSIALDRGRENEQFF.

This clonotype was counted between two and nine times. The chain combines TRBV4-1 with TRBJ1-6; 7 nucleotides agree with TRBD1. Germline loops: CDR1 MGHRA, CDR2 YSYEKL. The CDR3 loop spans 16 amino acids. V lost 4 bases, J lost 3 bases, and 6 bases stayed unmatched. CDR3 protein: CASSLDRDSYNSPLHF. CDR3 in DNA: TGCGCCAGCAGCCTAGACCGGGACAGCTATAATTCACCCCTCCACTTT.

This chain connects TRBV4-3 to TRBJ2-2; no definite D call. Trimming took off 1 base at V and 3 bases at J, with 9 bases between the two ends. The CDR3 sequence is 15 residues long. Germline loops: CDR1 LGHNA, CDR2 YSLEER. CDR3 protein: CASSQGPDYTGELFF. CDR3 DNA: TGCGCCAGCAGCCAAGGGCCTGACTACACCGGGGAGCTGTTTTTT.

The J gene is TRBJ2-1, the V gene TRBV29-1; tentatively, D is TRBD2 (5 bases). TRBJ2-7 explains the end of the DNA better; the J call may be wrong. CDR3 size: 13 residues. Germline V gene sequence: CDR1 SQVTM, CDR2 ANQGSEA. DNA of the CDR3: TGCAGCGCCCTCTACGGGATAAGAGACGAGCAGTACTTC. Amino acids: CSALYGIRDEQYF.

This rearrangement joins TRBV10-2 to TRBJ2-7; D is perhaps TRBD2 (6 bases). Looked up from germline, CDR1 is WSHSY and CDR2 is SAAADI. The CDR3 is 15 amino acids. Trimming left V 10 bases short and J 2 bases short, with 21 bases between. CDR3 DNA: TGCGCCACCAACCGGGCGGAGGGGTCCACCTACGAGCAGTACTTC. Encoded protein: CATNRAEGSTYEQYF.

This clonotype was seen more than once but under ten times. The chain couples TRBV7-8 to TRBJ2-1; 14 bases fit TRBD2. Germline V gene data show CDR1 as SGHVS and CDR2 as FQNEAQ. CDR3 length: 17 residues. V shed 2 bases, J shed 11 bases, and the junction held 11 bases outside the gene matches. CDR3 region: CASSLRTGTSGGHKQFF. DNA of the CDR3: TGTGCCAGCAGCTTAAGGACCGGGACTAGCGGGGGACATAAGCAGTTCTTC.